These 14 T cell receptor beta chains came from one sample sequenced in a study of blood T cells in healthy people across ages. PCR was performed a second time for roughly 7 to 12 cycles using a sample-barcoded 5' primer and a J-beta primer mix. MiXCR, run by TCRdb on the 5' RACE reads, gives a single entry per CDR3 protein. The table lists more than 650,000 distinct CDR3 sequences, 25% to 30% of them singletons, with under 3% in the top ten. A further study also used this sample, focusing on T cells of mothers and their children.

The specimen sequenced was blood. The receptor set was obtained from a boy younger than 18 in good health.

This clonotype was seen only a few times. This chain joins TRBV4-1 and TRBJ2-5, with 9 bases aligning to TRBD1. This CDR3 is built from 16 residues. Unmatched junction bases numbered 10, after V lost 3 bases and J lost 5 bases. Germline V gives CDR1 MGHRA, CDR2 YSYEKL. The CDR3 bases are TGCGCCAGCAGCCAGGTGGGGCACAGGGGGCAGGAGACCCAGTACTTC. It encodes CASSQVGHRGQETQYF.

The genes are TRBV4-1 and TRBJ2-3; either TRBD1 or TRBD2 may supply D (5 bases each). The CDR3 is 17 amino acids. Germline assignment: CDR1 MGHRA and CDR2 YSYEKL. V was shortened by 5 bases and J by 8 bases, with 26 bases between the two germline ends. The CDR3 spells CASSVPGRSLASGTQYF. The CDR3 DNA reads TGCGCCAGCAGCGTCCCGGGACGGAGTTTGGCGAGCGGTACGCAGTATTTT.

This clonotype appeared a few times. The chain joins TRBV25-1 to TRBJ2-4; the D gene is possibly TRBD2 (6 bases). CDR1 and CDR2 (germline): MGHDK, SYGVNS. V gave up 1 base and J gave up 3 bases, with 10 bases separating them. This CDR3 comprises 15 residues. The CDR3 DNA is TGTGCCAGCAGTGAATCGGAGGGAGTCAAAAACATTCAGTACTTC. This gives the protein CASSESEGVKNIQYF.

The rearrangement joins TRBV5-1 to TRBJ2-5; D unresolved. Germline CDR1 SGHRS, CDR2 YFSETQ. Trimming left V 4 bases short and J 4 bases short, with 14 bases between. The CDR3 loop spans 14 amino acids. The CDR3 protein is CASSRPTVGETQYF. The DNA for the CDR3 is TGCGCCAGCAGCAGGCCTACCGTGGGAGAGACCCAGTACTTC.

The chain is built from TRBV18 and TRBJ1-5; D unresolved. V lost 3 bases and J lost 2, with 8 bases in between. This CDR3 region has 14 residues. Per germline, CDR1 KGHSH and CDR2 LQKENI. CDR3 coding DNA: TGTGCCAGCTCACCGGAACACGGCAATCAGCCCCAGCATTTT. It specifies CASSPEHGNQPQHF.

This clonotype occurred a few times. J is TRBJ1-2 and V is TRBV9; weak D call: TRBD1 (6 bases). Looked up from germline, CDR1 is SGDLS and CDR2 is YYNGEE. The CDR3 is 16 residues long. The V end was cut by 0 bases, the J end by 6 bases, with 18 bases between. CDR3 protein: CASSVEGGRGVNGYTF. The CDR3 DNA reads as TGTGCCAGCAGCGTAGAAGGTGGCAGGGGCGTTAATGGCTACACCTTC.

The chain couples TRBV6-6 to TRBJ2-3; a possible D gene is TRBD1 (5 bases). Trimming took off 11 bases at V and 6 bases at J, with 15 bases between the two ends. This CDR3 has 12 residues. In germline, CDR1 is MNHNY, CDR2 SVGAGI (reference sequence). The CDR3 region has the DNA TGTGCCTCAGCCCAGGCAGGGGATACGCAGTATTTT. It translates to CASAQAGDTQYF.

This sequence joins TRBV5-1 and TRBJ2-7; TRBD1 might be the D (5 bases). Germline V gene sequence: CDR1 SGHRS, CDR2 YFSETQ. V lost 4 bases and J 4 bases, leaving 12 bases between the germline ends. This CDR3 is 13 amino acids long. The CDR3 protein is CASSLWGQYEQYF. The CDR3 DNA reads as TGCGCCAGCAGCCTTTGGGGCCAATACGAGCAGTACTTC.

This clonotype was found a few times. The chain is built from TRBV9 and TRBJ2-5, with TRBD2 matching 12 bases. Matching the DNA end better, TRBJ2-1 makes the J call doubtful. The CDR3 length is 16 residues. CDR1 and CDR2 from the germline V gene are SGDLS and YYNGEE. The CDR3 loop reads CASSVGGLAGRDEQFF. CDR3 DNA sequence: TGTGCCAGCAGCGTAGGTGGACTAGCGGGGAGGGATGAGCAGTTCTTC.

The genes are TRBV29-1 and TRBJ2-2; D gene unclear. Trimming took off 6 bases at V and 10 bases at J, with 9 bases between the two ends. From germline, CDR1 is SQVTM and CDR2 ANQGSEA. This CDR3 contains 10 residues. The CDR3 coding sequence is TGCAGCGTAGTGGCCGAGGAGCTGTTTTTT. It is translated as CSVVAEELFF.

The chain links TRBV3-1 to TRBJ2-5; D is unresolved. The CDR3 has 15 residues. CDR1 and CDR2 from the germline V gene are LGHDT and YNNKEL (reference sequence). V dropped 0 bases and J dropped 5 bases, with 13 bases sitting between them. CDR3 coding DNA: TGTGCCAGCAGCCAAGACGTGGCGAACGTGGAGACCCAGTACTTC. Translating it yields CASSQDVANVETQYF.

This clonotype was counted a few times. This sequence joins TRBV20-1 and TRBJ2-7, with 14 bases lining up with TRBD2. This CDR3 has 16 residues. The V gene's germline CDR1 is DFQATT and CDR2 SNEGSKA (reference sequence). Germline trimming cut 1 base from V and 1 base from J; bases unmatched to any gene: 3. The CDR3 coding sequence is TGCAGTGCTAGAGGTGGGACTAGCGGGGGATCCTACGAGCAGTACTTC. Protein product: CSARGGTSGGSYEQYF.

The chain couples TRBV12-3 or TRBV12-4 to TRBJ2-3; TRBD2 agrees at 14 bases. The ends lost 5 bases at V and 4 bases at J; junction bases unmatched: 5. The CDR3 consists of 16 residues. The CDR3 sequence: CASSLRLAGGSDTQYF. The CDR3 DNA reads TGTGCCAGCAGTCTCCGACTAGCGGGGGGGTCAGATACGCAGTATTTT.

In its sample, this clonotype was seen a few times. The CDR3 sequence: CASSQILTSGPAKNIQYF. As DNA, the CDR3 is TGCGCCAGCAGCCAGATACTCACTAGCGGGCCCGCCAAAAACATTCAGTACTTC. This chain links TRBV4-1 with TRBJ2-4; TRBD2 matches at 9 bases. Germline trimming cut 3 bases from V and 1 base from J; bases unmatched to any gene: 10. This CDR3 comprises 18 residues. Per the germline V gene, CDR1 is MGHRA and CDR2 is YSYEKL.